This TCR beta chain derives from a study of blood T cells in healthy people across ages. General study findings and limits: A greater number of naive CD4+ cells and higher diversity distinguished long-lived donors from aged donors. Unsorted PBMCs ruled out conclusive naive versus antigen-experienced comparison.

This clonotype was seen only a few times. What it binds is not known. Alongside a J-beta primer mix, a sample-barcoded 5' primer served in a second PCR lasting about 7 to 12 cycles. TCRdb re-derived calls from the 5' RACE reads in MiXCR, one entry per CDR3 protein. Here the sample spans some 1,000,000 distinct CDR3 sequences, 20% to 25% being singletons. In addition, the sample was reused for a study of T cells of mothers and their children.

Sequencing used blood. The clonotype comes from a girl aged 2 to 9 in good health.

CDR3 loop: CASSPQGLYNEQFF. Here the CDR3 DNA reads TGTGCCAGCAGCCCCCAAGGTTTATACAATGAGCAGTTCTTC. The rearrangement joins TRBV14 to TRBJ2-5; the D is unclear. The J call may be in error: the DNA end matches TRBJ2-1 better. The V gene's germline CDR1 is SGHDN and CDR2 FVKESK. CDR3 length: 14 residues.